This T cell receptor (beta chain) derives from a study of long-term antiretroviral therapy in people with HIV. Findings and limits, study-wide: The study found narrower CDR3 length ranges in HIV repertoires than in controls. Within the repertoire, clones expanded before ART were dominant at all time points.

Details on this clone: Its antigen is still unknown.

With survey level as its setting, the immunoSEQ assay was v3.0. Some clones are missing from TCRdb's copy, which holds only in-frame ones; the method was immunoSEQ multiplex PCR. The data show 9,000 to 15,000 clones, 60% to 80% seen once. CDR1 and CDR2 (germline): SGHVS, FQNEAQ. The CDR3 has 14 residues. V was pared by 3 bases and J by 4 bases, with 3 bases of the junction left unmatched. The material was unsorted PBMCs, obtained 0.8 years before starting antiretroviral therapy. This sequence joins TRBV7-8 and TRBJ2-5; 9 nucleotides match TRBD1. This sequence originates from a woman aged 40 to 49 with HIV. The CDR3 sequence: CASSFGTGLETQYF. In nucleotides, the CDR3 is TGTGCCAGCAGCTTTGGGACAGGGTTAGAGACCCAGTACTTC. The full variable domain, with the rest looked up from reference TRBV7-8 and TRBJ2-5, is GAGVSQSPRYKVAKRGQDVALRCDPISGHVSLFWYQQALGQGPEFLTYFQNEAQLDKSGLPSDRFFAERPEGSVSTLKIQRTQQEDSAVYLCASSFGTGLETQYFGPGTRLLVL.